This T cell receptor (beta chain) came from a study of T-cell reconstitution after alpha-beta-depleted transplantation in children. Preparation of the TCRbeta library involved a method that used unique molecular identifiers. A single record per CDR3 protein comes from TCRdb applying MiXCR to the PCR reads. The sample shows approximately 97,000 distinct CDR3 sequences, 5% to 6% of them seen only once. V trimming: 4 bases; J trimming: 6 bases; junction bases outside the gene matches: 10. This CDR3 contains 16 residues. CDR1 and CDR2 (germline): LGHNA, YNFKEQ. The chain combines TRBV4-2 with TRBJ2-3, with 10 nucleotides matching TRBD2. The receptor was isolated from a female patient aged 2-9 years who had a stem cell transplant for Fanconi anemia, so the T cells may come from the graft donor. Sequenced here: PBMCs, mostly from graft donor cells, sampled 60 days after TCRalphabeta/CD19-depleted stem cell transplant. The CDR3 loop reads CASSPQAASGSDTQYF. CDR3 coding DNA: TGTGCCAGCAGCCCCCAAGCGGCTAGCGGGAGCGATACGCAGTATTTT.